This TCR beta chain derives from a study of blood T cell repertoires in COVID-19. Study as a whole: Sources were T cells, B-cell-depleted T cells, or PBMCs; the material itself was cDNA or gDNA.

Per the study methods: Cell counts per sample came from amplifying reference gene primers. The data were produced by immunoSEQ multiplex PCR, yet TCRdb's version contains in-frame clones alone and is incomplete. V, J and clone size derive from that table, while D and trimming were established from the DNA sequence. The table shows over 200,000 clones, with about 88% occurring only once. Germline V gives CDR1 MNHEY, CDR2 SVGAGI. V dropped 10 bases and J dropped 3; count of bases not matched to a gene: 7. The CDR3 sequence is 13 residues long. V gene TRBV6-5 combines with J gene TRBJ1-1; the match to TRBD1 covers 8 bases. Specimen: peripheral blood. The sequence derives from a man in his forties with active or convalescent COVID-19. In nucleotides, the CDR3 is TGTGCCACCGGAGACAGGGGAGACACTGAAGCTTTCTTT. Protein sequence: CATGDRGDTEAFF.